This T cell receptor beta chain was sequenced in a study of blood T cells in healthy people across ages. Whole-study context: Template switching retrieved approximately one barcoded beta molecule for each two T cells.

Broader study findings: Both naive CD4+ cell counts and diversity were greater in long-lived donors than in aged donors.

V lost 6 bases and J lost 11; bases outside the gene matches: 17. The CDR3 has 16 residues. Germline V gene lookup returns CDR1 MDHEN and CDR2 SYDVKM. A J-beta primer mix and a sample-barcoded 5' primer were used in a second PCR of about 7 to 12 cycles. Each CDR3 protein is one row after TCRdb ran MiXCR on the 5' RACE reads. The data show 600,000 to 850,000 distinct CDR3 sequences, 40% to 45% seen once. Turning to this clonotype: Its antigen remains unidentified.

Sequencing was done on a sample of blood. The V gene is TRBV28, the J gene TRBJ2-5, with TRBD2 matching 11 bases. The receptor comes from a woman aged 55-69 years in good health. The CDR3 loop is CASSPLAGGVYNEQYF. DNA for the CDR3: TGTGCCAGCAGCCCGCTAGCGGGAGGAGTCTACAATGAGCAGTACTTC. Complete variable domain (other parts from reference TRBV28 and TRBJ2-5): DVKVTQSSRYLVKRTGEKVFLECVQDMDHENMFWYRQDPGLGLRLIYFSYDVKMKEKGDIPEGYSVSREKKERFSLILESASTNQTSMYLCASSPLAGGVYNEQYFGPGTRLLVL.